Reported below is one T cell receptor beta chain. No antigen is known for it. Germline and junction disagree at one end, which may indicate a read error. Per germline, CDR1 SSHAT and CDR2 FNYEAQ (reference sequence). This CDR3 is 14 amino acids long. The sample originates from a study of blood T cells in healthy people across ages. Findings and limits, study-wide: Diversity of TCR beta per million T cells declined in a roughly linear way with age.

A second PCR of roughly 7 to 11 cycles used a sample-barcoded 5' primer and a J-beta primer mix. TCRdb fed the 5' RACE reads into MiXCR, producing one record per CDR3 protein. In the table there are fewer than 950,000 distinct CDR3 sequences, approximately 55% of which are singletons. The sequencing sample was made of blood. The receptor was derived from a man at least 80 years old in good health. This chain connects TRBV7-7 to TRBJ2-5; D is uncertain. CDR3 loop: CASSPSLVQETQYF. CDR3 bases: TGTGCTAGCAGCCCGTCCCTTGTCCAAGAGACCCAGTACTTC.